This T cell receptor beta chain was sequenced during a study of blood T cell repertoires in COVID-19. Whole-study context: Nucleic acid was either cDNA or gDNA, and it came from T cells, B-cell-depleted T cells, or PBMCs.

Original processing methods: Counts of nucleated cells, estimated from reference gene primer amplification, were obtained. TCRdb keeps only in-frame clones here, not all; method: immunoSEQ multiplex PCR. The V and J calls and clone size are taken from that table; D and trimming were inferred from the DNA. The sample lists roughly 240,000 clones, approximately 85% occurring once. This clone came up once. Germline CDR1 reads SGDLS; CDR2 reads YYNGEE. The CDR3 is 16 residues long. J lost 4 bases, V lost 3 bases, and 6 bases had no gene match. Recruited during active infection, patients (from Seattle) were subsequently followed longitudinally.

The V and J genes are TRBV9 and TRBJ2-1; the match to TRBD2 covers 11 bases. Sequencing was done on a sample of peripheral blood. The TCR originated in a man in his fifties or sixties with COVID-19, enrolled during active disease. CDR3 amino acids: CASSALLAGDYNEQFF. CDR3 DNA: TGTGCCAGCAGCGCCTTACTAGCGGGGGATTACAATGAGCAGTTCTTC.